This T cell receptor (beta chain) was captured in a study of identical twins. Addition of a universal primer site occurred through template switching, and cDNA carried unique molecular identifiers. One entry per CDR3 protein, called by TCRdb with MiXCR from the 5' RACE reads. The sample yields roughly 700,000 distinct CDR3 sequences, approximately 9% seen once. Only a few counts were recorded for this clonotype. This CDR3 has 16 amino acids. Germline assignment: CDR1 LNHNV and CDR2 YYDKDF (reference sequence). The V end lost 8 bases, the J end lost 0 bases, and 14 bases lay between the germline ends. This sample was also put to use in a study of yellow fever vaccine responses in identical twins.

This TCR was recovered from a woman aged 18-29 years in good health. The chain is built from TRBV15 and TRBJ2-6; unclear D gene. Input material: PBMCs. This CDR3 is CATAVAPLSGANVLTF. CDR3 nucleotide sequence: TGTGCCACCGCCGTGGCCCCCCTCTCTGGGGCCAACGTCCTGACTTTC.